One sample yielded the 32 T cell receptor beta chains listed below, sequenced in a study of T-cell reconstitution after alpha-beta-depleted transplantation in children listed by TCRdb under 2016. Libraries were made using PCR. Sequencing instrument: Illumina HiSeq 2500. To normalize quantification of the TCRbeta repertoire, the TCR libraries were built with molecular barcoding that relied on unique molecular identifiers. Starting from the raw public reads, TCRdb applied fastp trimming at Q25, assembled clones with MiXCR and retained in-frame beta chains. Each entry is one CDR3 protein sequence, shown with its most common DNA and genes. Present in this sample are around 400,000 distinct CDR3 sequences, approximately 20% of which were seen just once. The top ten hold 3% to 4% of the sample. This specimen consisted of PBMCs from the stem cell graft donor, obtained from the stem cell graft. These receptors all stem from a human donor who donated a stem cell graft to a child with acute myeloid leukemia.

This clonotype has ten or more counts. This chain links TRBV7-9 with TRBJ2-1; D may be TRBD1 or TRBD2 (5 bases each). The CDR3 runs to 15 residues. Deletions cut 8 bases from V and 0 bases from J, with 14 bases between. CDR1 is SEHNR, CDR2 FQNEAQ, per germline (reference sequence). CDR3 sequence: CASRPGLSSYNEQFF. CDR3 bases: TGTGCCAGCCGCCCGGGGCTCAGCTCCTACAATGAGCAGTTCTTC.

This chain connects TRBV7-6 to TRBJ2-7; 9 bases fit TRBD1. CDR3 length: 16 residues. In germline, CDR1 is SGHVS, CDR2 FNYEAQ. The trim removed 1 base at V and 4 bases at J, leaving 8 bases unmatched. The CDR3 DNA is TGTGCCAGCAGCTTAGTCTTCGGGGACAGGGTATACGAGCAGTACTTC. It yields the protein CASSLVFGDRVYEQYF.

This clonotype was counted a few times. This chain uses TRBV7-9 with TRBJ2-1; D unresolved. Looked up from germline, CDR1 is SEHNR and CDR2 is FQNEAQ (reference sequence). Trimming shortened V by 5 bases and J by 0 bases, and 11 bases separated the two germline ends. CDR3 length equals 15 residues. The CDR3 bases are TGTGCCAGCAGCCCGCCGGTGCGCTCCTACAATGAGCAGTTCTTC. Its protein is CASSPPVRSYNEQFF.

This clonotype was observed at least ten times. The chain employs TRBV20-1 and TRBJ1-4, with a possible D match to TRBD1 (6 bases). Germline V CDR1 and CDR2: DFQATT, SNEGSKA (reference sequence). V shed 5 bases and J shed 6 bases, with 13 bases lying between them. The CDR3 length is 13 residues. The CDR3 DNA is TGCAGTGCTGAAACAGGGTTGGATGAAAAACTGTTTTTT. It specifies CSAETGLDEKLFF.

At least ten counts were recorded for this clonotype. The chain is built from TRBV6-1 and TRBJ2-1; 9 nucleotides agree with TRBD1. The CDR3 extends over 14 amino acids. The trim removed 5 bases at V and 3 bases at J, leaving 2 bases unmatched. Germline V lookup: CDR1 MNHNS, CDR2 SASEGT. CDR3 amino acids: CASSRGQGYNEQFF. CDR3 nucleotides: TGTGCCAGCAGTAGGGGACAGGGCTACAATGAGCAGTTCTTC.

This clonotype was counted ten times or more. In DNA, the CDR3 is TGCAGTGCACAGCCTAGCTCCTACGAGCAGTACTTC. It is translated as CSAQPSSYEQYF. The genes are TRBV20-1 and TRBJ2-7; D gene unclear. V lost 6 bases and J 0 bases, leaving 9 bases between the germline ends. This CDR3 spans 12 amino acids. The germline CDR1 and CDR2 sequences are DFQATT and SNEGSKA (reference sequence).

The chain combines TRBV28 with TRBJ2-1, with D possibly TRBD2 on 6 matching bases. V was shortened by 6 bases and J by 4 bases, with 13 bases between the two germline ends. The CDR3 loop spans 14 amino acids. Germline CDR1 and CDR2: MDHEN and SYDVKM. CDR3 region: CASSPGLLYNEQFF. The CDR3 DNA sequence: TGTGCCAGCAGCCCGGGACTTCTTTACAATGAGCAGTTCTTC.

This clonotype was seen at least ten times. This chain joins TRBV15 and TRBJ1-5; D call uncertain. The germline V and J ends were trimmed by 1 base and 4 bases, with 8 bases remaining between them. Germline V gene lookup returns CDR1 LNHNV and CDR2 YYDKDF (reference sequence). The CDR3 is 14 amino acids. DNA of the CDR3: TGTGCCACCAGCAGAGCCGGCAGGAATCAGCCCCAGCATTTT. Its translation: CATSRAGRNQPQHF.

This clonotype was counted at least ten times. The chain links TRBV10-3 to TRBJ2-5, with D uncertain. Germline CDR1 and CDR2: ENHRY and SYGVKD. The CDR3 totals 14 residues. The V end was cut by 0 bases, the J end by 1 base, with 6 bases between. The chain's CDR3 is CAISESNSQETQYF. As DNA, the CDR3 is TGTGCCATCAGTGAGTCAAACAGCCAAGAGACCCAGTACTTC.

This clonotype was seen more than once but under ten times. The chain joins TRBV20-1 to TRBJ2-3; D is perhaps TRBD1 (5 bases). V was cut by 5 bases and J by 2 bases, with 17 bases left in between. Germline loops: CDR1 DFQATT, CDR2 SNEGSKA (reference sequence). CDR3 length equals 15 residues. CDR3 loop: CSAGAETGPTDTQYF. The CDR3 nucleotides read TGCAGTGCTGGGGCGGAAACAGGCCCCACAGATACGCAGTATTTT.

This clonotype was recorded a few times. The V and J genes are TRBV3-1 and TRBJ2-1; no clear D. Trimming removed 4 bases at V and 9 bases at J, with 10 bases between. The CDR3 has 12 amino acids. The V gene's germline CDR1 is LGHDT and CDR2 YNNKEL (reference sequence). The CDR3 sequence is CASSRTESEQFF. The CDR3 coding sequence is TGTGCCAGCAGCCGCACCGAGAGTGAGCAGTTCTTC.

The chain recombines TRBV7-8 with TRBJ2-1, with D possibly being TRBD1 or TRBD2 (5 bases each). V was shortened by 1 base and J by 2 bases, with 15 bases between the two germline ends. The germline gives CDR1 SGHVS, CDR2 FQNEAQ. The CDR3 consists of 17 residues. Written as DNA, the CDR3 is TGTGCCAGCAGCTTAGGATCGGGACCCCAGACCTACAATGAGCAGTTCTTC. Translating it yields CASSLGSGPQTYNEQFF. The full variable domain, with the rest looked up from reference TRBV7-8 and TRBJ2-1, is GAGVSQSPRYKVAKRGQDVALRCDPISGHVSLFWYQQALGQGPEFLTYFQNEAQLDKSGLPSDRFFAERPEGSVSTLKIQRTQQEDSAVYLCASSLGSGPQTYNEQFFGPGTRLTVL.

The CDR3 reads CASSGMIGSYNEQFF. CDR3 in DNA: TGTGCCAGCAGCGGGATGATAGGATCCTACAATGAGCAGTTCTTC. The chain uses TRBV2 and TRBJ2-1; D may be TRBD2 (5 bases). Trimming removed 6 bases from V and 1 base from J, with 13 bases in between. The CDR3 length is 15 residues. CDR1 and CDR2 from the germline V gene are SNHLY and FYNNEI.

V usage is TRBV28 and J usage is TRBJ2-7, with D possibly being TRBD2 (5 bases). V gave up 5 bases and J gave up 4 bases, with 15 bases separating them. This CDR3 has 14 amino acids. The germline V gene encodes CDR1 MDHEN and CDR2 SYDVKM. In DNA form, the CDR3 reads TGTGCCAGCAGTCCGCCCGGAGGCGGGTACGAGCAGTACTTC. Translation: CASSPPGGGYEQYF. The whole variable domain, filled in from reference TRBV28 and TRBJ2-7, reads DVKVTQSSRYLVKRTGEKVFLECVQDMDHENMFWYRQDPGLGLRLIYFSYDVKMKEKGDIPEGYSVSREKKERFSLILESASTNQTSMYLCASSPPGGGYEQYFGPGTRLTVT.

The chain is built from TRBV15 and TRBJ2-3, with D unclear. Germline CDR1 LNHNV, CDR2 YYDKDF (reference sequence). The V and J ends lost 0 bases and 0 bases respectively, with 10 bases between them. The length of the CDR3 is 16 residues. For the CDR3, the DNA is TGTGCCACCAGCAGAGAATCTTTGGAGAGCACAGATACGCAGTATTTT. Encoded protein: CATSRESLESTDTQYF.

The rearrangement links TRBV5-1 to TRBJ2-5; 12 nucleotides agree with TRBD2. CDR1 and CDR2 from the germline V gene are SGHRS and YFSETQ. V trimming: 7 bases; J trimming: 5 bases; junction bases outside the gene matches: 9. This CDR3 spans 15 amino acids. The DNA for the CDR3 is TGCGCCAGCGCCCTCCGACTAGCGGGAGTGGAGACCCAGTACTTC. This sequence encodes CASALRLAGVETQYF.

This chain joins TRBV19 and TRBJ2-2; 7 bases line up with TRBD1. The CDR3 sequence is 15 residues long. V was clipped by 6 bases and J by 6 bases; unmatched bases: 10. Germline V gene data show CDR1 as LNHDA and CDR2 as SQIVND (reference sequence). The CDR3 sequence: CASSGTVVSAGELFF. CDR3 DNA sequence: TGTGCCAGTAGCGGGACAGTAGTATCGGCCGGGGAGCTGTTTTTT.

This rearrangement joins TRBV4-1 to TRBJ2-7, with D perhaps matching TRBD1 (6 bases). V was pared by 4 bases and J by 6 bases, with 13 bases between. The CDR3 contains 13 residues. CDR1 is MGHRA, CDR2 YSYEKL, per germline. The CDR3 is CASSPQGLGEQYF. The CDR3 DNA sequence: TGCGCCAGCAGCCCCCAGGGGTTAGGCGAGCAGTACTTC.

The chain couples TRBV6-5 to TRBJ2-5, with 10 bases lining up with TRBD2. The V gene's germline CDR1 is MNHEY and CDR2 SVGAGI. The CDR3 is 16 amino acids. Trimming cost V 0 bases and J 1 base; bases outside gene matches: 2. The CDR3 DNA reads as TGTGCCAGCAGTTACTCGCCTAGCGGGGGCCAAGAGACCCAGTACTTC. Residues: CASSYSPSGGQETQYF.

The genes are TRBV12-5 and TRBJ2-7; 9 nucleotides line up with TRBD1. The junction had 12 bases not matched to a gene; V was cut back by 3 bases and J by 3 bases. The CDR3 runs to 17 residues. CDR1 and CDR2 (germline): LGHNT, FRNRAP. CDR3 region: CASGFTVTGGPNYEQYF. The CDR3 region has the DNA TGTGCTAGTGGTTTCACAGTTACAGGGGGCCCAAACTACGAGCAGTACTTC.

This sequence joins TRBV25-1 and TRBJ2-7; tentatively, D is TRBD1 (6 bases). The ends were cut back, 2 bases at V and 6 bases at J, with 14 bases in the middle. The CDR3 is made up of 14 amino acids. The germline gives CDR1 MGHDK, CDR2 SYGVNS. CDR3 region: CASSETGLLPEQYF. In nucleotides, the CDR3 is TGTGCCAGCAGTGAAACAGGGCTGTTACCCGAGCAGTACTTC.

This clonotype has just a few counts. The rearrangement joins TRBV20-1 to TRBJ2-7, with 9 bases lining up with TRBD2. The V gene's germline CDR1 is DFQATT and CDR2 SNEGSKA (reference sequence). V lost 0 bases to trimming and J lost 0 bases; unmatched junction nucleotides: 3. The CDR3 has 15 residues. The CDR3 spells CSAREGGRASYEQYF. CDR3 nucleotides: TGCAGTGCTAGAGAGGGCGGGAGGGCCTCCTACGAGCAGTACTTC.

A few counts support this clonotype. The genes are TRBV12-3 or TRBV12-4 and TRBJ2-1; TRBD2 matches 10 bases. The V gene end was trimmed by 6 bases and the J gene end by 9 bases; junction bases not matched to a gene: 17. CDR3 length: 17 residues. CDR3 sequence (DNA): TGTGCCAGCAGCCCCGGACGGAGCGGGAGGGCTTATGTTGAGCAGTTCTTC. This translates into CASSPGRSGRAYVEQFF.

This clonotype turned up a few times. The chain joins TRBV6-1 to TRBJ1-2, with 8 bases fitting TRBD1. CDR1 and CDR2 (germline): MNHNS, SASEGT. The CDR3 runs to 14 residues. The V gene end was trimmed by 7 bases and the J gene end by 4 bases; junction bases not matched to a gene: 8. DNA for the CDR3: TGTGCCAGCAAAAACAGGGGGTCTGGCTATGGCTACACCTTC. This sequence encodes CASKNRGSGYGYTF.

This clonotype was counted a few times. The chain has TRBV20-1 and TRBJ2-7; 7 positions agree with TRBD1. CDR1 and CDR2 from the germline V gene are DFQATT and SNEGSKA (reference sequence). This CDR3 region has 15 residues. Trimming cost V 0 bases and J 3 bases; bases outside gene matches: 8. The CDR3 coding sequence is TGCAGTGCTAGAGATCTACGGGACAGAAGCTACGAGCAGTACTTC. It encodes CSARDLRDRSYEQYF.

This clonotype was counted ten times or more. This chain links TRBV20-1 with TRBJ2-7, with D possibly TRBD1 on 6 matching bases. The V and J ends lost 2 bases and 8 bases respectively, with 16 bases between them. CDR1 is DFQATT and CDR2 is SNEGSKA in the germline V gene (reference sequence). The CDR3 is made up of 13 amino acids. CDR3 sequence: CSARLINREKQYF. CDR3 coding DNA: TGCAGTGCTAGACTCATAAACAGGGAGAAGCAGTACTTC.

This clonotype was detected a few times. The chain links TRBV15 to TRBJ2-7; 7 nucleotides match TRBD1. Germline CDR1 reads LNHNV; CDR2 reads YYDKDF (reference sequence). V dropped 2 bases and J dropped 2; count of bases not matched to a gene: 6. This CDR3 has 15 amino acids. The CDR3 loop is CATSRPDRDPYEQYF. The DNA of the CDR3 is TGTGCCACCAGCAGACCCGACAGGGACCCCTACGAGCAGTACTTC.

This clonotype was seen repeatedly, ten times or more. Written as DNA, the CDR3 is TGTGCCAGCAGCTTGGACAGATATAGCTACGAGCAGTACTTC. This gives the protein CASSLDRYSYEQYF. The chain employs TRBV7-2 and TRBJ2-7, with a weak D call TRBD1 (6 bases). V was pared by 3 bases and J by 3 bases, with 12 bases between. CDR3 length equals 14 residues. Germline CDR1 is SGHTA and CDR2 is FQGNSA.

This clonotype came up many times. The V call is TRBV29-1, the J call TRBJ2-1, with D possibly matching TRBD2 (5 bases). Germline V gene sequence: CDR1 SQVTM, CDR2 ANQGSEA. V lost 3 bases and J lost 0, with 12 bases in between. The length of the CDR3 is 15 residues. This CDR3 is CSVDPTGSSYNEQFF. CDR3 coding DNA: TGCAGCGTTGACCCTACTGGGAGCTCCTACAATGAGCAGTTCTTC.

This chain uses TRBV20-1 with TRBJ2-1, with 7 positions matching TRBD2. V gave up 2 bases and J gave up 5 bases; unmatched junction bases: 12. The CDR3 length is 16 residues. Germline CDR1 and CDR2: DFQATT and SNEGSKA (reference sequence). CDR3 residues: CSARSRYGRVHNEQFF. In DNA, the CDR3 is TGCAGTGCTAGATCAAGGTATGGGAGGGTACACAATGAGCAGTTCTTC.

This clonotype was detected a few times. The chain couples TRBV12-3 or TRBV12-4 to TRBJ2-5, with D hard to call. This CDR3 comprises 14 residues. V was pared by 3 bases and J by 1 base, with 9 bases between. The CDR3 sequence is CASSFSGFQETQYF. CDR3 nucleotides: TGTGCCAGCAGTTTCTCGGGTTTCCAAGAGACCCAGTACTTC.

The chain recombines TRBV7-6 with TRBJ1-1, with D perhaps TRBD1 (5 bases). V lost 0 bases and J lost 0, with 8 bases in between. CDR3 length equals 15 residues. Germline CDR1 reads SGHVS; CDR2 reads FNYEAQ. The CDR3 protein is CASSLARGLNTEAFF. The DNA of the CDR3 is TGTGCCAGCAGCTTAGCGCGGGGGTTGAACACTGAAGCTTTCTTT. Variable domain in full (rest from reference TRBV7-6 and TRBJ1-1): GAGVSQSPRYKVTKRGQDVALRCDPISGHVSLYWYRQALGQGPEFLTYFNYEAQQDKSGLPNDRFSAERPEGSISTLTIQRTEQRDSAMYRCASSLARGLNTEAFFGQGTRLTVV.